These 13 T cell receptor beta chains share one sample of origin, sequenced in a study of shared clonotypes between healthy human individuals. TCRdb's table, derived via immunoSEQ multiplex PCR, lists solely in-frame clones and lacks some. Among around 700,000 clones, less than 85% were seen once, and the ten largest hold roughly 1.7%. The sample taken for sequencing was memory CD4+ T cells sorted from blood. Subset denoted: CD45RA-negative fraction. The receptors shown here come from a woman in her thirties in good health.

V gene TRBV4-1 combines with J gene TRBJ1-3; D uncertain. The CDR3 sequence is 15 residues long. Trimming removed 0 bases from V and 0 bases from J, with 6 bases in between. Germline-derived CDR1 and CDR2 are MGHRA and YSYEKL. The CDR3 DNA reads as TGCGCCAGCAGCCAAGAATCCCACTCTGGAAACACCATATATTTT. Translation: CASSQESHSGNTIYF.

V usage is TRBV27 and J usage is TRBJ2-5; 12 nucleotides match TRBD2. V lost 6 bases, J lost 5 bases, and 7 bases stayed unmatched. CDR3 size: 15 residues. Germline V gene lookup returns CDR1 MNHEY and CDR2 SMNVEV (reference sequence). CDR3 sequence reads: CASRPTSGSLETQYF. The CDR3 nucleotides are TGTGCCAGCAGACCGACTAGCGGGAGCCTGGAGACCCAGTACTTC.

The genes are TRBV10-2 and TRBJ2-7, with D possibly matching TRBD1 (5 bases). Deletions cut 3 bases from V and 0 bases from J, with 12 bases between. Germline V gene sequence: CDR1 WSHSY, CDR2 SAAADI. There are 15 residues in the CDR3. The CDR3 nucleotides read TGCGCCAGCAGTGACAGGGTCAATAGCTCCTACGAGCAGTACTTC. Translating it yields CASSDRVNSSYEQYF.

The chain carries TRBV5-4 and TRBJ2-1; D gene ambiguous. Germline V gene sequence: CDR1 SGHNT, CDR2 YYREEE (reference sequence). This CDR3 contains 13 residues. Between the trimmed V and J ends, which lost 0 bases and 7 bases, there was a span of 8 bases. This CDR3 reads CASSLVGGNEQFF. DNA of the CDR3: TGTGCCAGCAGCTTGGTAGGTGGAAATGAGCAGTTCTTC.

The chain has TRBV19 and TRBJ2-7; D unresolved. The V end was cut by 3 bases, the J end by 2 bases, with 5 bases between. Per germline, CDR1 LNHDA and CDR2 SQIVND (reference sequence). This CDR3 spans 12 amino acids. The CDR3 bases are TGTGCCAGTAGTATGGGCGCCTACGAGCAGTACTTC. It is translated as CASSMGAYEQYF.

The genes are TRBV10-1 and TRBJ1-1; D not certain. V was cut by 0 bases and J by 4 bases, with 9 bases left in between. The germline CDR1 and CDR2 sequences are WNHNN and SYGVQD (reference sequence). CDR3 length: 14 amino acids. This chain's CDR3 is CASSESGRGTEAFF. In nucleotides, the CDR3 is TGCGCCAGCAGTGAGTCAGGCCGTGGCACTGAAGCTTTCTTT.

CDR3 nucleotide sequence: TGCGCCAGCAGCCAGTGGACAAAAGAGACCCAGTACTTC. Residues: CASSQWTKETQYF. The V call is TRBV4-1, the J call TRBJ2-5; D is perhaps TRBD1 (5 bases). V dropped 3 bases and J dropped 3 bases, with 8 bases sitting between them. Germline lookup yields CDR1 MGHRA and CDR2 YSYEKL. The CDR3 consists of 13 residues.

This clone was picked up one time. CDR3 sequence reads: CASSGLAGGGNTIYF. The DNA of the CDR3 is TGTGCCAGCAGTGGATTGGCAGGGGGCGGAAACACCATATATTTT. This chain joins TRBV2 and TRBJ1-3; 8 bases match TRBD1. V dropped 4 bases and J dropped 4; count of bases not matched to a gene: 6. CDR3 length: 15 amino acids. From germline, CDR1 is SNHLY and CDR2 FYNNEI. Supplemented by reference TRBV2 and TRBJ1-3, the full variable domain reads EPEVTQTPSHQVTQMGQEVILRCVPISNHLYFYWYRQILGQKVEFLVSFYNNEISEKSEIFDDQFSVERPDGSNFTLKIRSTKLEDSAMYFCASSGLAGGGNTIYFGEGSWLTVV.

V and J are TRBV14 and TRBJ2-7; maybe TRBD1 (7 bases). V was clipped by 3 bases and J by 3 bases, with 18 bases between them. Germline V gives CDR1 SGHDN, CDR2 FVKESK. This CDR3 spans 16 amino acids. The CDR3 region has the DNA TGTGCCAGCAGCCACTCTTTCGGTCAGGGGGGCTACGAGCAGTACTTC. As protein: CASSHSFGQGGYEQYF.

The genes are TRBV7-8 and TRBJ2-5, with D tentatively TRBD1 (5 bases). Germline V CDR1 and CDR2: SGHVS, FQNEAQ. Trimming removed 4 bases at V and 7 bases at J, with 13 bases between. The CDR3 consists of 13 residues. CDR3 nucleotides: TGTGCCAGCAGCTACGCGGACACGGGGACCCAGTACTTC. Its translation: CASSYADTGTQYF. The whole variable domain, remainder taken from reference TRBV7-8 and TRBJ2-5, is GAGVSQSPRYKVAKRGQDVALRCDPISGHVSLFWYQQALGQGPEFLTYFQNEAQLDKSGLPSDRFFAERPEGSVSTLKIQRTQQEDSAVYLCASSYADTGTQYFGPGTRLLVL.

The chain has TRBV6-1 and TRBJ2-3; D possibly corresponds to TRBD2 (6 bases). This CDR3 contains 15 residues. V shed 6 bases and J shed 2 bases, with 15 bases lying between them. Germline values: CDR1 MNHNS, CDR2 SASEGT. CDR3 bases: TGTGCCAGCAGGGAAATCGCGGGAACCACAGATACGCAGTATTTT. Amino acids: CASREIAGTTDTQYF.

The chain combines TRBV4-1 with TRBJ2-6; D may be TRBD2 (6 bases). CDR3 length: 18 residues. The V gene's germline CDR1 is MGHRA and CDR2 YSYEKL. With 3 bases removed from V and 0 bases from J, the gap between germline ends came to 15 bases. The CDR3, as DNA: TGCGCCAGCAGCCATGAGGAGGGCAGGCACTCTGGGGCCAACGTCCTGACTTTC. This encodes CASSHEEGRHSGANVLTF.

V gene TRBV5-6 combines with J gene TRBJ2-1; D is ambiguous. Germline V gene data show CDR1 as SGHDT and CDR2 as YYEEEE. The CDR3 has 13 amino acids. V shed 4 bases and J shed 10 bases, with 15 bases lying between them. In DNA, the CDR3 is TGTGCCAGCAGCCCCCGGGCCTCGTTGGAGCAGTTCTTC. As protein: CASSPRASLEQFF.